The 22 T cell receptor beta chains in this list originate from one sample, sequenced in a study of long-term antiretroviral therapy in people with HIV (dated by TCRdb to 2021 to 2024). The immunoSEQ hsTCRB v3.0 assay was used at survey level resolution to sequence the TRB variable region. The clones in this table, taken by TCRdb from immuneACCESS, are in-frame only. Not every clone is retained; where verified, under half of the shortfall comes from an unresolved V gene, and the cause of the rest is unknown. The sample includes around 38,000 clones, with 94% observed a single time. The ten largest clones capture roughly 2.1% of the sample. This material consisted of unsorted PBMCs, taken just over 9 years after starting antiretroviral therapy. The origin of the receptors is a man aged 30 to 45 with HIV.

The chain couples TRBV4-1 to TRBJ1-2, with TRBD1 matching over 12 bases. The CDR3 loop spans 15 amino acids. Germline trimming cut 6 bases from V and 7 bases from J; bases unmatched to any gene: 9. Germline CDR1 and CDR2: MGHRA and YSYEKL. In DNA form, the CDR3 reads TGCGCCAGCAGTTCCACACCGGGACAGGGGGCTGGCTACACCTTC. It codes for CASSSTPGQGAGYTF.

The chain is built from TRBV19 and TRBJ1-4; a weak D match, TRBD1 (6 bases). Germline V gene sequence: CDR1 LNHDA, CDR2 SQIVND (reference sequence). Trimming took 6 bases from V and 1 from J, leaving 12 bases between them. The CDR3 is 15 amino acids. CDR3 DNA sequence: TGTGCCAGTAGCCGTCAACAGGGAACTAATGAAAAACTGTTTTTT. Its translation: CASSRQQGTNEKLFF. The full variable domain, rest sourced from reference TRBV19 and TRBJ1-4, is DGGITQSPKYLFRKEGQNVTLSCEQNLNHDAMYWYRQDPGQGLRLIYYSQIVNDFQKGDIAEGYSVSREKKESFPLTVTSAQKNPTAFYLCASSRQQGTNEKLFFGSGTQLSVL.

This chain links TRBV4-1 with TRBJ2-7, with D tentatively TRBD1 (5 bases). V was cut by 4 bases and J by 3 bases, with 19 bases left in between. The CDR3 consists of 16 residues. Germline V gene data show CDR1 as MGHRA and CDR2 as YSYEKL. The CDR3 reads CASSPIIGQGVYEQYF. The CDR3 nucleotides are TGCGCCAGCAGCCCTATTATCGGACAAGGTGTCTACGAGCAGTACTTC.

This chain links TRBV10-2 with TRBJ1-5, with 7 bases aligning to TRBD1. The germline V gene has CDR1 WSHSY and CDR2 SAAADI. The V and J ends lost 6 bases and 7 bases, in that order; junction bases with no gene match: 9. The CDR3 has 14 residues. The CDR3 sequence: CASSLDRVQQPQHF. The CDR3 nucleotides are TGCGCCAGCAGCCTCGACAGGGTTCAACAGCCCCAGCATTTT.

The V gene is TRBV30, the J gene TRBJ2-7; D tentatively fits TRBD1 or TRBD2 (5 bases each). The CDR3 has 14 amino acids. V lost 0 bases, J lost 0 bases, and 9 bases lay in between. Germline V gene lookup returns CDR1 GTSNPN and CDR2 SVGIG (reference sequence). The CDR3 region is CAWSVTGHSYEQYF. In DNA, the CDR3 is TGTGCCTGGAGTGTAACGGGGCACTCCTACGAGCAGTACTTC. Supplemented by reference TRBV30 and TRBJ2-7, the full variable domain reads SQTIHQWPATLVQPVGSPLSLECTVEGTSNPNLYWYRQAAGRGLQLLFYSVGIGQISSEVPQNLSASRPQDRQFILSSKKLLLSDSGFYLCAWSVTGHSYEQYFGPGTRLTVT.

The J gene is TRBJ2-1, the V gene TRBV5-6; 7 positions agree with TRBD1. Germline V gene data show CDR1 as SGHDT and CDR2 as YYEEEE. The CDR3 runs 13 residues. The V and J ends lost 4 bases and 4 bases, in that order; junction bases with no gene match: 2. The CDR3 nucleotides are TGTGCCAGCAGCGGACAGGCGTACAATGAGCAGTTCTTC. It translates to CASSGQAYNEQFF. Drawing the rest from reference TRBV5-6 and TRBJ2-1, the complete variable domain is DAGVTQSPTHLIKTRGQQVTLRCSPKSGHDTVSWYQQALGQGPQFIFQYYEEEERQRGNFPDRFSGHQFPNYSSELNVNALLLGDSALYLCASSGQAYNEQFFGPGTRLTVL.

This clone showed up just once. J is TRBJ1-2 and V is TRBV29-1; D unresolved. Germline lookup yields CDR1 SQVTM and CDR2 ANQGSEA. The CDR3 loop spans 12 amino acids. V dropped 7 bases and J dropped 4 bases, with 13 bases sitting between them. The CDR3 is CSGAEVGYGYTF. The CDR3 DNA sequence: TGCAGCGGTGCGGAGGTCGGCTATGGCTACACCTTC.

The chain carries TRBV28 and TRBJ2-7; 11 bases map to TRBD1. The CDR3 loop spans 14 amino acids. V was clipped by 10 bases and J by 2 bases; unmatched bases: 7. CDR1 is MDHEN and CDR2 is SYDVKM in the germline V gene. The CDR3 here is CATGRGQGAYEQYV. The CDR3 coding sequence is TGTGCCACCGGACGGGGACAGGGGGCCTACGAGCAGTACGTC.

The chain combines TRBV29-1 with TRBJ2-3; TRBD2 matches 7 bases. Germline V lookup: CDR1 SQVTM, CDR2 ANQGSEA. The CDR3 spans 14 residues. J lost 6 bases, V lost 6 bases, and 12 bases had no gene match. The CDR3 here is CSVRPGQGGDTQYF. The CDR3 nucleotides are TGCAGCGTACGGCCGGGGCAGGGAGGGGATACGCAGTATTTT.

The V gene is TRBV2, the J gene TRBJ1-4; D perhaps matches TRBD1 (6 bases). V was cut by 11 bases and J by 5 bases, with 12 bases left in between. Germline lookup yields CDR1 SNHLY and CDR2 FYNNEI. The CDR3 runs to 12 residues. CDR3 amino acids: CAGGGQNEKLFF. The CDR3, as DNA: TGTGCCGGGGGGGGGCAAAATGAAAAACTGTTTTTT.

The rearrangement uses TRBV6-4 and TRBJ2-6; tentatively, D is TRBD1 (6 bases). Per germline, CDR1 MRHNA and CDR2 SNTAGT. V was clipped by 0 bases and J by 11 bases, with 11 bases between them. The CDR3 length is 14 residues. The CDR3 spells CASSDSPQGDVLTF. CDR3 nucleotides: TGTGCCAGCAGTGACTCACCACAGGGTGACGTCCTGACTTTC.

The gene calls are TRBV30 and TRBJ1-2; tentative D call: TRBD1 (5 bases). The germline V and J ends were trimmed by 3 bases and 6 bases, with 17 bases remaining between them. The CDR3 covers 14 residues. Per germline, CDR1 GTSNPN and CDR2 SVGIG (reference sequence). DNA of the CDR3: TGTGCCTGGAGGGATTTCGGGGGTTGGGATGGCTACACCTTC. As protein: CAWRDFGGWDGYTF.

This chain connects TRBV7-9 to TRBJ1-3; D is possibly TRBD1 (6 bases). Per germline, CDR1 SEHNR and CDR2 FQNEAQ (reference sequence). This CDR3 is 19 amino acids long. V was clipped by 0 bases and J by 0 bases, with 18 bases between them. The CDR3 bases are TGTGCCAGCAGCTTAGCGTTAACCGGGGACAAACCCTCTGGAAACACCATATATTTT. Translated: CASSLALTGDKPSGNTIYF.

This clone was picked up a small number of times. V and J are TRBV7-6 and TRBJ1-1; no firm D call. The ends were cut back, 5 bases at V and 4 bases at J, with 11 bases in the middle. Looked up from germline, CDR1 is SGHVS and CDR2 is FNYEAQ. The CDR3 has 13 residues. The CDR3: CASSPNSGTEAFF. The CDR3 nucleotides are TGTGCCAGCAGCCCTAACTCGGGCACTGAAGCTTTCTTT.

The chain carries TRBV10-1 and TRBJ2-7; no firm D call. The CDR3 spans 15 residues. Germline values: CDR1 WNHNN, CDR2 SYGVQD (reference sequence). The V end lost 6 bases, the J end lost 7 bases, and 22 bases lay between the germline ends. The CDR3 spells CASSPDWGSSREQYF. The CDR3 coding sequence is TGCGCCAGCAGCCCCGATTGGGGATCTTCTAGGGAGCAGTACTTC.

The CDR3 sequence is CASSPGEGQEKLFF. DNA of the CDR3: TGTGCCAGTAGTCCTGGCGAAGGACAAGAAAAACTGTTTTTT. The V and J genes are TRBV19 and TRBJ1-4, with a tentative D call TRBD1 (5 bases). Per germline, CDR1 LNHDA and CDR2 SQIVND (reference sequence). V lost 5 bases and J lost 8, with 15 bases in between. There are 14 residues in the CDR3.

The V call is TRBV10-3, the J call TRBJ2-6, with 9 bases that match TRBD1. This CDR3 region has 16 residues. The germline CDR1 and CDR2 sequences are ENHRY and SYGVKD. J lost 3 bases, V lost 8 bases, and 8 bases had no gene match. Here the CDR3 reads CAIGQGTLSGANVLTF. Here the CDR3 DNA reads TGTGCCATCGGACAGGGGACGTTGAGTGGGGCCAACGTCCTGACTTTC.

V gene TRBV6-1 combines with J gene TRBJ2-5; 7 bases line up with TRBD1. The CDR3 contains 15 residues. The V segment lost 2 bases and the J segment 4 bases; nucleotides outside the gene matches: 7. In germline, CDR1 is MNHNS, CDR2 SASEGT. The CDR3 DNA reads as TGTGCCAGCAGTGAAAGGGGACAGAAAGGAGAGACCCAGTACTTC. It is translated as CASSERGQKGETQYF.

This chain links TRBV10-2 with TRBJ1-1; D not certain. The CDR3 is 12 amino acids. V was trimmed by 1 base and J by 5 bases, leaving 5 bases between them. In germline, CDR1 is WSHSY, CDR2 SAAADI. CDR3 sequence (DNA): TGCGCCAGCAGTGAGTATCTGACTGAAGCTTTCTTT. It codes for CASSEYLTEAFF.

CDR3 nucleotides: TGTGCCAGCAGCTTAGGGGCTAGCGGGGGGGCCTTGGCATACGAGCAGTACGTC. The encoded protein is CASSLGASGGALAYEQYV. The chain has TRBV7-9 and TRBJ2-7; 12 nucleotides line up with TRBD2. This CDR3 spans 18 amino acids. Germline CDR1 and CDR2: SEHNR and FQNEAQ (reference sequence). The junction had 11 bases not matched to a gene; V was cut back by 1 base and J by 4 bases.

The sample holds a few counts of this clone. This chain uses TRBV28 with TRBJ1-2; no clear D gene. There are 12 residues in the CDR3. Germline lookup yields CDR1 MDHEN and CDR2 SYDVKM. The ends were cut back, 6 bases at V and 0 bases at J, with 5 bases in the middle. The CDR3 here is CASRGTNYGYTF. DNA for the CDR3: TGTGCCAGCAGGGGAACTAACTATGGCTACACCTTC.

By frequency in the sample, this clone is medium-sized. The chain couples TRBV27 to TRBJ1-4; D call uncertain. Trimming removed 5 bases at V and 2 bases at J, with 9 bases between. This CDR3 comprises 14 residues. Germline values: CDR1 MNHEY, CDR2 SMNVEV (reference sequence). The CDR3 protein is CASSPDVTNEKLFF. The DNA of the CDR3 is TGTGCCAGCAGTCCCGACGTGACTAATGAAAAACTGTTTTTT.